A single sample gave rise to the 14 T cell receptor beta chains below, sequenced in a study of CD8 T cells in ankylosing spondylitis (dated by TCRdb to 2016 to 2017). Libraries were built with 5' RACE. The sequencer was an Illumina HiSeq 2500. In-frame beta chains were kept once TCRdb had trimmed the public reads at Q25 with fastp and called clones with MiXCR. Identical CDR3 protein sequences are pooled into one entry, listed with their most common genes and DNA. The sample table records some 200,000 distinct CDR3 sequences; roughly 25% of these occur just once. The ten largest clones add up to under 7% of the sample. The sample taken for sequencing was blood, either unsorted or a sorted T cell fraction (not recorded which). Receptors were obtained from a male donor with ankylosing spondylitis or in good health (not recorded which).

This clonotype occurred many times. J is TRBJ1-3 and V is TRBV5-6; D might be TRBD1 (5 bases). This CDR3 is 16 amino acids long. CDR1 is SGHDT and CDR2 is YYEEEE in the germline V gene. V was pared by 3 bases and J by 1 base, with 14 bases between. Written as DNA, the CDR3 is TGTGCCAGCAGCTGGGACGTAGGGAAGTCTGGAAACACCATATATTTT. It encodes CASSWDVGKSGNTIYF.

V is TRBV5-1 and J is TRBJ1-1, with no clear D. With 0 bases removed from V and 3 bases from J, the gap between germline ends came to 6 bases. Germline CDR1 and CDR2: SGHRS and YFSETQ. This CDR3 has 13 amino acids. The CDR3 DNA is TGCGCCAGCAGCTTGGTCCTGGACACTGAAGCTTTCTTT. Encoded protein: CASSLVLDTEAFF.

This clonotype has at least ten counts. This rearrangement joins TRBV4-3 to TRBJ1-1; no definite D call. V was shortened by 4 bases and J by 0 bases, with 15 bases between the two germline ends. The CDR3 spans 16 residues. From germline, CDR1 is LGHNA and CDR2 YSLEER. The CDR3 DNA reads TGCGCCAGCAGCCTGGCCTTAGAAGGTCTGAACACTGAAGCTTTCTTT. Amino acids: CASSLALEGLNTEAFF.

This clonotype has at least ten counts. The rearrangement joins TRBV7-2 to TRBJ2-1; D gene unclear. The germline V and J ends were trimmed by 5 bases and 8 bases, with 25 bases remaining between them. The CDR3 is 17 residues long. Germline V gene sequence: CDR1 SGHTA, CDR2 FQGNSA. The CDR3: CASSPPTRLGRFDEQFF. The CDR3 DNA reads TGTGCCAGCAGCCCCCCTACGCGGCTAGGTCGGTTCGATGAGCAGTTCTTC.

This clonotype was seen only a few times. This chain uses TRBV6-1 with TRBJ2-7; a possible D gene is TRBD2 (5 bases). The CDR3 has 15 residues. The germline gives CDR1 MNHNS, CDR2 SASEGT. The V end was cut by 4 bases, the J end by 0 bases, with 13 bases between. CDR3 amino acids: CASSAQVGGSYEQYF. CDR3 bases: TGTGCCAGCAGTGCGCAGGTTGGAGGCTCCTACGAGCAGTACTTC.

This clonotype occurred many times. The genes are TRBV20-1 and TRBJ1-1; the match to TRBD1 covers 10 bases. The germline gives CDR1 DFQATT, CDR2 SNEGSKA (reference sequence). The ends lost 3 bases at V and 1 base at J; junction bases unmatched: 8. There are 16 residues in the CDR3. The chain's CDR3 is CSASDRGLRQNTEAFF. The CDR3 DNA is TGCAGTGCTAGTGACAGGGGGCTTAGGCAGAACACTGAAGCTTTCTTT.

This clonotype has ten or more counts. The chain recombines TRBV9 with TRBJ1-6, with no clear D. The CDR3 is made up of 12 amino acids. CDR1 and CDR2 (germline): SGDLS, YYNGEE. Between the trimmed V and J ends, which lost 3 bases and 7 bases, there was a span of 5 bases. The CDR3 loop reads CASSAGNSPLHF. The CDR3, as DNA: TGTGCCAGCAGCGCAGGCAATTCACCCCTCCACTTT.

This clonotype has a single count. The CDR3 reads CASTTVGHSTDTQYF. In nucleotides, the CDR3 is TGTGCCAGCACCACGGTCGGGCATAGCACAGATACGCAGTATTTT. The gene calls are TRBV5-5 and TRBJ2-3; D is uncertain. The CDR3 is 15 amino acids. V gave up 6 bases and J gave up 0 bases, with 14 bases separating them. Per germline, CDR1 SGHKS and CDR2 YYEKEE (reference sequence). The full variable domain, in which reference TRBV5-5 and TRBJ2-3 provide the parts outside the CDR3, is DAGVTQSPTHLIKTRGQQVTLRCSPISGHKSVSWYQQVLGQGPQFIFQYYEKEERGRGNFPDRFSARQFPNYSSELNVNALLLGDSALYLCASTTVGHSTDTQYFGPGTRLTVL.

This clonotype was seen many times. The V and J genes are TRBV11-2 and TRBJ2-2; TRBD2 is a possible D gene (6 bases). V lost 6 bases, J lost 2 bases, and 13 bases lay in between. CDR1 is SGHAT, CDR2 FQNNGV, per germline. The CDR3 extends over 15 amino acids. The CDR3 loop is CASSVAGKNTGELFF. CDR3 bases: TGTGCCAGCAGTGTGGCGGGGAAAAACACCGGGGAGCTGTTTTTT.

This clonotype was detected many times. V usage is TRBV20-1 and J usage is TRBJ2-1, with 7 bases aligning to TRBD2. CDR1 DFQATT and CDR2 SNEGSKA come from the germline V gene (reference sequence). V lost 0 bases and J lost 9; bases outside the gene matches: 8. The CDR3 spans 14 residues. The CDR3 loop reads CSARDARERGEQFF. The CDR3 region has the DNA TGCAGTGCTAGAGATGCGCGGGAGAGAGGTGAGCAGTTCTTC.

This clonotype was counted at least ten times. The V and J genes are TRBV7-2 and TRBJ2-1, with TRBD2 as a possible D gene (6 bases). Trimming removed 5 bases at V and 13 bases at J, with 18 bases between. In germline, CDR1 is SGHTA, CDR2 FQGNSA. The CDR3 is 13 residues long. The CDR3 sequence: CASSPPVRRDQFF. DNA of the CDR3: TGTGCCAGCAGCCCCCCGGTTCGGCGGGATCAGTTCTTC.

The rearrangement links TRBV5-5 to TRBJ2-3, with 10 bases fitting TRBD2. CDR1 is SGHKS and CDR2 is YYEKEE in the germline V gene (reference sequence). This CDR3 is built from 18 residues. Trimming took 4 bases from V and 1 from J; bases not matched to a gene: 12. CDR3 region: CASSLQGSGRPGTDTQYF. In DNA, the CDR3 is TGTGCCAGCAGCCTGCAGGGTAGCGGGAGGCCGGGCACAGATACGCAGTATTTT.

This clonotype was detected many times. The chain combines TRBV4-1 with TRBJ2-1, with TRBD2 matching 10 bases. This CDR3 region has 16 residues. With 3 bases clipped from V and 5 bases from J, the junction kept 7 bases outside the gene matches. In germline, CDR1 is MGHRA, CDR2 YSYEKL. In DNA, the CDR3 is TGCGCCAGCAGCCAGTCCTGGACTAGCGGTAACAATGAGCAGTTCTTC. Translated: CASSQSWTSGNNEQFF.

This clonotype was seen a handful of times. The chain has TRBV12-3 or TRBV12-4 and TRBJ1-3; D call uncertain. The CDR3 contains 13 residues. V lost 6 bases, J lost 1 base, and 7 bases lay in between. CDR3 nucleotides: TGTGCCAGCAGCCTAGGGTCTGGAAACACCATATATTTT. This translates into CASSLGSGNTIYF.